This entry concerns a single T cell receptor (beta chain). The sample originates from a study of T-cell reconstitution after alpha-beta-depleted transplantation in children. Germline V CDR1 and CDR2: SGHRS, YFSETQ. The trim removed 2 bases at V and 2 bases at J, leaving 10 bases unmatched. This CDR3 contains 18 residues. Unique molecular identifiers were incorporated when the TCRbeta library was constructed. Each CDR3 protein is one row after TCRdb ran MiXCR on the PCR reads. The sample records approximately 590,000 distinct CDR3 sequences, about 11% being singletons. The receptor's source is a human donor who donated a stem cell graft to a child with acute myeloid leukemia. The chain uses TRBV5-1 and TRBJ2-2, with TRBD2 identical over 9 bases. The sequencing here drew on PBMCs from the stem cell graft donor, taken from the stem cell graft. CDR3 amino acids: CASSLRRWREGNTGELFF. The CDR3 coding sequence is TGCGCCAGCAGCTTAAGACGTTGGCGGGAGGGAAACACCGGGGAGCTGTTTTTT.